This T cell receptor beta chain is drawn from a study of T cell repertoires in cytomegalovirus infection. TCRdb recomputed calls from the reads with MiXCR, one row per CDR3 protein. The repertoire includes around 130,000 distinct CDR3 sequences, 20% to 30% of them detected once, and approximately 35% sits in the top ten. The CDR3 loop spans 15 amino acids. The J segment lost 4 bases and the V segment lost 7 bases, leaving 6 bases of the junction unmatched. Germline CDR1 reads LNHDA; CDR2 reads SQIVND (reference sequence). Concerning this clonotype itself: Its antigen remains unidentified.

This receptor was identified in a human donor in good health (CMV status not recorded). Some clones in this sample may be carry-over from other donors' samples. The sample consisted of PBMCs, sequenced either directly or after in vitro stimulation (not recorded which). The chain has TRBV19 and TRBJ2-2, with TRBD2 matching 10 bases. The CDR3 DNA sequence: TGTGCCAGTACCTTAGGACTAGCGGTCACCGGGGAGCTGTTTTTT. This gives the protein CASTLGLAVTGELFF.